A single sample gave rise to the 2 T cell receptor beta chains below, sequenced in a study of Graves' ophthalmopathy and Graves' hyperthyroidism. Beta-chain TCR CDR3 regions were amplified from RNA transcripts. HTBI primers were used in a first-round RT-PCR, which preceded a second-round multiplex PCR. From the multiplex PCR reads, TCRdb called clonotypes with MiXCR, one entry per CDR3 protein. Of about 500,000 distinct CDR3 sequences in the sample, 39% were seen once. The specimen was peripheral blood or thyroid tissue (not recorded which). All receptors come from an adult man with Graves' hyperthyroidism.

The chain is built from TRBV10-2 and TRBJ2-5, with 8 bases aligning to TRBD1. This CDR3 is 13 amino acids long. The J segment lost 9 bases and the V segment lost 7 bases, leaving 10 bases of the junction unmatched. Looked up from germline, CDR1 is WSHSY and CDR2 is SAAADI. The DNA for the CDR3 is TGCGCCAGCAACGGACAGGGTGTAATGCCCCAGTACTTC. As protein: CASNGQGVMPQYF.

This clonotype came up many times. The CDR3 here is CASSQIQDHEQYF. CDR3 in DNA: TGCGCCAGCAGTCAGATACAGGACCACGAGCAGTACTTC. This chain connects TRBV5-1 to TRBJ2-7; possible D gene TRBD1, 5 bases. The V end was cut by 5 bases, the J end by 5 bases, with 14 bases between. Germline assignment: CDR1 SGHRS and CDR2 YFSETQ. The CDR3 runs 13 residues.